These 14 T cell receptor beta chains originate from one sample sequenced in a study of shared clonotypes between healthy human individuals. Assay: immunoSEQ multiplex PCR; the TCRdb copy retains only in-frame clones and omits some. The sample lists over a million clones, approximately 97% seen once, with 0.95% to 1.5% in the top ten. The sequencing input was naive CD4+ T cells sorted from blood. Subset of the sample: CD45RA+ positively selected. Receptors originate from a man aged 25 to 40 in good health.

The chain recombines TRBV4-1 with TRBJ2-7; possibly TRBD2 for D (6 bases). There are 16 residues in the CDR3. The germline gives CDR1 MGHRA, CDR2 YSYEKL. The V end was cut by 0 bases, the J end by 0 bases, with 12 bases between. In DNA, the CDR3 is TGCGCCAGCAGCCAAGATCGGGGGTTTCTCTCCTACGAGCAGTACTTC. Translating gives CASSQDRGFLSYEQYF.

This sequence joins TRBV5-1 and TRBJ1-2; D possibly corresponds to TRBD1 (6 bases). The CDR3 is 13 residues long. V lost 7 bases, J lost 3 bases, and 13 bases lay in between. From germline, CDR1 is SGHRS and CDR2 YFSETQ. The CDR3 region is CASSNGGHYGYTF. The CDR3 DNA is TGCGCCAGCTCCAATGGGGGGCACTATGGCTACACCTTC. Full variable domain (outside the CDR3, taken from reference TRBV5-1 and TRBJ1-2): KAGVTQTPRYLIKTRGQQVTLSCSPISGHRSVSWYQQTPGQGLQFLFEYFSETQRNKGNFPGRFSGRQFSNSRSEMNVSTLELGDSALYLCASSNGGHYGYTFGSGTRLTVV.

The gene calls are TRBV5-3 and TRBJ2-2; unclear D gene. TRBV5-3 is recorded as an ORF, its role being uncertain. Trimming stripped 1 base from V and 4 bases from J, with 20 bases between. This CDR3 has 18 residues. CDR3 in amino acids: CARSLNRMRPPGTGELFF. For the CDR3, the DNA is TGTGCCAGAAGCTTGAATCGGATGCGGCCTCCGGGCACCGGGGAGCTGTTTTTT.

In regard to this clone: One end of the junction fails to match germline, which may point to a read error. V is TRBV7-7 and J is TRBJ2-6; TRBD1 aligns across 9 bases. This CDR3 is 17 amino acids long. Germline V lookup: CDR1 SSHAT, CDR2 FNYEAQ (reference sequence). The CDR3 here is CASSEGQGVSGANVLTF. CDR3 nucleotides: TGTGCTAGCAGCGAGGGACAGGGAGTCTCTGGGGCCAACGTCCTGACTTTC.

The chain links TRBV29-1 to TRBJ2-5; 8 positions agree with TRBD1. Looked up from germline, CDR1 is SQVTM and CDR2 is ANQGSEA. With V trimmed by 7 bases and J by 5 bases, 9 bases remained unmatched. The CDR3 consists of 13 residues. In nucleotides, the CDR3 is TGCAGCGCTGCCAGGGGGCGCGGGGAGACCCAGTACTTC. Its protein product is CSAARGRGETQYF.

The gene calls are TRBV27 and TRBJ2-2; TRBD1 is a possible D gene (6 bases). Germline V lookup: CDR1 MNHEY, CDR2 SMNVEV (reference sequence). The CDR3 runs 17 residues. The V gene lost 4 bases and the J gene lost 2 bases, with 17 bases spanning the gap. Here the CDR3 DNA reads TGTGCCAGCAGTTCCCGAAAATTGGACAGAAACACCGGGGAGCTGTTTTTT. This sequence encodes CASSSRKLDRNTGELFF.

This clone was observed once. The CDR3: CASSGTGLGEKLFF. CDR3 in DNA: TGTGCCAGCAGCGGGACAGGGCTGGGTGAAAAACTGTTTTTT. This chain uses TRBV5-4 with TRBJ1-4; 9 bases line up with TRBD1. The V segment lost 4 bases and the J segment 7 bases; nucleotides outside the gene matches: 5. CDR3 length equals 14 residues. The germline gives CDR1 SGHNT, CDR2 YYREEE (reference sequence).

The V call is TRBV5-1, the J call TRBJ2-3; no clear D gene. This CDR3 region has 13 residues. CDR1 and CDR2 from the germline V gene are SGHRS and YFSETQ. Between the trimmed V and J ends, which lost 2 bases and 4 bases, there was a span of 8 bases. The CDR3 coding sequence is TGCGCCAGCAGCTTTCTTACTCCAGATACGCAGTATTTT. It yields the protein CASSFLTPDTQYF.

The gene calls are TRBV10-2 and TRBJ2-1, with 11 bases that match TRBD2. This CDR3 comprises 17 residues. Per the germline V gene, CDR1 is WSHSY and CDR2 is SAAADI. The ends lost 6 bases at V and 5 bases at J; junction bases unmatched: 12. CDR3 nucleotides: TGCGCCAGCAGAAGGGCGGTAGCGGGAGGGCGGAACAATGAGCAGTTCTTC. Translated: CASRRAVAGGRNNEQFF.

This sequence joins TRBV28 and TRBJ1-2, with D hard to call. The V gene lost 7 bases and the J gene lost 2 bases, with 20 bases spanning the gap. Germline values: CDR1 MDHEN, CDR2 SYDVKM. The length of the CDR3 is 16 residues. This CDR3 reads CASTLSSPLPNYGYTF. CDR3 DNA sequence: TGTGCCAGCACCCTATCCTCCCCCTTACCCAACTATGGCTACACCTTC.

This clone was recorded once. The CDR3 sequence is CASSLGSATSTDTQYF. The CDR3 DNA sequence: TGTGCCAGCAGCTTAGGCAGCGCTACTAGCACAGATACGCAGTATTTT. The rearrangement links TRBV7-6 to TRBJ2-3; no definite D call. This CDR3 contains 16 residues. Trimming took 1 base from V and 0 from J, leaving 11 bases between them. The germline gives CDR1 SGHVS, CDR2 FNYEAQ.

V usage is TRBV5-1 and J usage is TRBJ2-7; 8 bases are shared with TRBD2. The CDR3 is 15 residues long. V trimming: 3 bases; J trimming: 5 bases; junction bases outside the gene matches: 10. Germline values: CDR1 SGHRS, CDR2 YFSETQ. For the CDR3, the DNA is TGCGCCAGCAGCTCCGGCGGGAGGCTCGTAAACGAGCAGTACTTC. It codes for CASSSGGRLVNEQYF.

The CDR3 region is CASSPGGAGTEAFF. DNA for the CDR3: TGTGCCAGCAGCCCCGGGGGGGCAGGCACTGAAGCTTTCTTT. The chain recombines TRBV5-4 with TRBJ1-1, with a weak D call TRBD1 (6 bases). The CDR3 is made up of 14 amino acids. The V gene lost 4 bases and the J gene lost 4 bases, with 14 bases spanning the gap. CDR1 SGHNT and CDR2 YYREEE come from the germline V gene (reference sequence).

The chain joins TRBV15 to TRBJ2-3, with 7 bases fitting TRBD2. This CDR3 contains 16 residues. J was trimmed by 6 bases and V by 1 base; bases with no gene match: 10. Per the germline V gene, CDR1 is LNHNV and CDR2 is YYDKDF (reference sequence). DNA of the CDR3: TGTGCCACCAGCAGAGTTTTGGGGGGAGGGGCGGATACGCAGTATTTT. Protein product: CATSRVLGGGADTQYF. Together with reference TRBV15 and TRBJ2-3, the CDR3 gives the full variable domain: DAMVIQNPRYQVTQFGKPVTLSCSQTLNHNVMYWYQQKSSQAPKLLFHYYDKDFNNEADTPDNFQSRRPNTSFCFLDIRSPGLGDTAMYLCATSRVLGGGADTQYFGPGTRLTVL.